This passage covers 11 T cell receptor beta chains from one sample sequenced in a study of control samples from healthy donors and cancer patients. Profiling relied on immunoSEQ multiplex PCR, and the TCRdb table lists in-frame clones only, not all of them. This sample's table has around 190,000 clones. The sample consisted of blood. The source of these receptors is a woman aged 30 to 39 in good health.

The CDR3 protein is CASSFSGSQETQYF. The CDR3 DNA sequence: TGTGCCAGCAGTTTCTCCGGATCTCAAGAGACCCAGTACTTC. V gene TRBV28 combines with J gene TRBJ2-5; D gene uncertain. The V gene lost 3 bases and the J gene lost 2 bases, with 10 bases spanning the gap. Germline V gene lookup returns CDR1 MDHEN and CDR2 SYDVKM. This CDR3 spans 14 amino acids.

CDR3 nucleotide sequence: TGTGCCAGCAGTAAACCCCAGGGTTCAGTAGATCAGCCCCAGCATTTT. Its translation is CASSKPQGSVDQPQHF. The chain carries TRBV6-6 and TRBJ1-5; D may be TRBD1 (5 bases). Germline V gene data show CDR1 as MNHNY and CDR2 as SVGAGI (reference sequence). Trimming cost V 5 bases and J 5 bases, with 19 bases left between them. The length of the CDR3 is 16 residues.

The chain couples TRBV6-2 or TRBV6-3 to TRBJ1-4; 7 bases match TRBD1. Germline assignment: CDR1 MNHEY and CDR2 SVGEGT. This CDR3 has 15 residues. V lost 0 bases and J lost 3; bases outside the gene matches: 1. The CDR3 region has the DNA TGTGCCAGCAGTTACTCGGGGACAGCTAATGAAAAACTGTTTTTT. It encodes CASSYSGTANEKLFF.

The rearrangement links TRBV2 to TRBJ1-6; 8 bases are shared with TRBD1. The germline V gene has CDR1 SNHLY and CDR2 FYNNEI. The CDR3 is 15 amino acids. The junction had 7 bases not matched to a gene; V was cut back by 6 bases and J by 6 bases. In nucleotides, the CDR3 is TGTGCCAGCAGGGGACAGGTGGCGGGTAATTCACCCCTCCACTTT. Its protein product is CASRGQVAGNSPLHF.

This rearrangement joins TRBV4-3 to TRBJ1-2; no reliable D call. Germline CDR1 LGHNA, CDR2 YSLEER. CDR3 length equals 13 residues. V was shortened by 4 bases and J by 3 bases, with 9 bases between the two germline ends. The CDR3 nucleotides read TGCGCCAGCAGCCGAGGCGCGGACTATGGCTACACCTTC. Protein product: CASSRGADYGYTF.

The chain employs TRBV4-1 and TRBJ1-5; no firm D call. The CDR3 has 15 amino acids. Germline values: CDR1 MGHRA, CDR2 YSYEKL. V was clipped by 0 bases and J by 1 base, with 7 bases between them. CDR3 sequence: CASSQDPFSNQPQHF. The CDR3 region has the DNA TGCGCCAGCAGCCAAGATCCTTTCAGCAATCAGCCCCAGCATTTT.

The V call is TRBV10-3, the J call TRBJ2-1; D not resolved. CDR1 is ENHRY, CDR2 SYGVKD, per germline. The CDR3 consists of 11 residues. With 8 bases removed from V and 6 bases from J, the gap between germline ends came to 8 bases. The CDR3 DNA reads TGTGCCATCGCCTGGGGCAATGAGCAGTTCTTC. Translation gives CAIAWGNEQFF.

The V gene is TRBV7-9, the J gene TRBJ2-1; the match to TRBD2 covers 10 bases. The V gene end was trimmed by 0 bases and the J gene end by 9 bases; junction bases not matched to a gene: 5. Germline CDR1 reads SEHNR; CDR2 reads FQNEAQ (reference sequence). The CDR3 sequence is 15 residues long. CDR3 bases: TGTGCCAGCAGCTTAGCGCTAGCGGGGGATGGTGAGCAGTTCTTC. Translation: CASSLALAGDGEQFF.

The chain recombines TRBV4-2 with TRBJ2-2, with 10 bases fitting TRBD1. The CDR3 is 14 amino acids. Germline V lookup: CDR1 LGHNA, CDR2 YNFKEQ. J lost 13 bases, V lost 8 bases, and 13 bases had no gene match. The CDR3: CASADRGVREVLFF. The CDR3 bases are TGTGCCAGCGCGGACAGGGGGGTGAGAGAGGTGCTGTTTTTT.

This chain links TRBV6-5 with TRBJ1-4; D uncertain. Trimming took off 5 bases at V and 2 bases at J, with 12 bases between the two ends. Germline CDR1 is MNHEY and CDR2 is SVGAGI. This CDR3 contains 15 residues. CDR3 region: CASSPLLLTNEKLFF. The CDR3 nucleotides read TGTGCCAGCAGTCCCCTTCTTTTGACTAATGAAAAACTGTTTTTT.

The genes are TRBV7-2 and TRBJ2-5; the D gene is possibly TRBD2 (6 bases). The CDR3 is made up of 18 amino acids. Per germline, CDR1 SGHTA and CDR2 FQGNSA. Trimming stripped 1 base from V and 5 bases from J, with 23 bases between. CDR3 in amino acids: CASSLGWANGGKGETQYF. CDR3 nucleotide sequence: TGTGCCAGCAGCTTAGGTTGGGCCAATGGGGGGAAGGGGGAGACCCAGTACTTC.